What follows are 9 T cell receptor beta chains derived from one specimen sequenced in a study of blood T cell repertoires in COVID-19. Clones were read by immunoSEQ multiplex PCR, and TCRdb kept only the in-frame ones, dropping some. The sample holds 100,000 or so clones; about 87% are singletons and the top ten take around 0.44%. The sequenced sample was peripheral blood. The receptors here all came from a man aged 55 to 70 with acute or convalescent COVID-19.

The chain links TRBV9 to TRBJ1-1; D is unresolved. V was cut by 0 bases and J by 2 bases, with 11 bases left in between. The CDR3 covers 15 residues. Per the germline V gene, CDR1 is SGDLS and CDR2 is YYNGEE. Written as DNA, the CDR3 is TGTGCCAGCAGCGTAGAGGTAGCGCCAAACACTGAAGCTTTCTTT. It encodes CASSVEVAPNTEAFF.

The chain combines TRBV30 with TRBJ2-1, with D unresolved. The CDR3 has 13 residues. From germline, CDR1 is GTSNPN and CDR2 SVGIG (reference sequence). V was cut by 4 bases and J by 0 bases, with 7 bases left in between. CDR3 in amino acids: CAWKTDSYNEQFF. In nucleotides, the CDR3 is TGTGCCTGGAAAACAGACTCCTACAATGAGCAGTTCTTC.

This chain uses TRBV6-5 with TRBJ2-1; D uncertain. CDR1 and CDR2 (germline): MNHEY, SVGAGI. The CDR3 is made up of 13 amino acids. V was shortened by 11 bases and J by 8 bases, with 19 bases between the two germline ends. CDR3 coding DNA: TGTGCCTCCCGCACCCCGCAGGTGGATGAGCAGTTCTTC. Encoded protein: CASRTPQVDEQFF.

The genes are TRBV10-1 and TRBJ2-1; D gene uncertain. The germline CDR1 and CDR2 sequences are WNHNN and SYGVQD (reference sequence). The CDR3 extends over 13 amino acids. Deletions cut 3 bases from V and 4 bases from J, with 7 bases between. The CDR3: CASSEQLYNEQFF. The CDR3 nucleotides read TGCGCCAGCAGTGAACAATTGTACAATGAGCAGTTCTTC.

The J gene is TRBJ2-2, the V gene TRBV5-1; 7 bases match TRBD2. The CDR3 is made up of 16 amino acids. V lost 0 bases, J lost 4 bases, and 6 bases stayed unmatched. The germline V gene has CDR1 SGHRS and CDR2 YFSETQ. The chain's CDR3 is CASSLAGGRGTGELFF. The DNA of the CDR3 is TGCGCCAGCAGCTTGGCCGGGGGGAGAGGCACCGGGGAGCTGTTTTTT. The whole variable domain, filled in from reference TRBV5-1 and TRBJ2-2, reads KAGVTQTPRYLIKTRGQQVTLSCSPISGHRSVSWYQQTPGQGLQFLFEYFSETQRNKGNFPGRFSGRQFSNSRSEMNVSTLELGDSALYLCASSLAGGRGTGELFFGEGSRLTVL.

The rearrangement joins TRBV6-5 to TRBJ1-4; D not resolved. This CDR3 contains 14 residues. The V gene lost 8 bases and the J gene lost 3 bases, with 13 bases spanning the gap. CDR1 MNHEY and CDR2 SVGAGI come from the germline V gene. The DNA of the CDR3 is TGTGCCAGCCGGCGAGGTTCGGCTAATGAAAAACTGTTTTTT. Translating it yields CASRRGSANEKLFF.

The gene calls are TRBV7-3 and TRBJ1-1; the match to TRBD1 covers 10 bases. CDR1 is SGHTA, CDR2 FQGTGA, per germline. The V segment lost 6 bases and the J segment 1 base; nucleotides outside the gene matches: 14. The CDR3 length is 18 residues. The chain's CDR3 is CASSLLGQGSGGNTEAFF. In DNA, the CDR3 is TGTGCCAGCAGTTTATTGGGACAGGGGTCTGGAGGGAACACTGAAGCTTTCTTT.

This chain joins TRBV11-2 and TRBJ1-1; 8 nucleotides line up with TRBD1. Germline V lookup: CDR1 SGHAT, CDR2 FQNNGV. The trim removed 1 base at V and 4 bases at J, leaving 5 bases unmatched. This CDR3 is built from 15 residues. The CDR3 loop reads CASSLVQGAPTEAFF. For the CDR3, the DNA is TGTGCCAGCAGCTTAGTCCAGGGGGCGCCCACTGAAGCTTTCTTT.

The CDR3 reads CASSLQGGNQPQHF. CDR3 bases: TGCGCCAGCAGCTTACAGGGGGGCAATCAGCCCCAGCATTTT. The chain joins TRBV5-1 to TRBJ1-5, with 8 bases fitting TRBD1. Per germline, CDR1 SGHRS and CDR2 YFSETQ. The CDR3 is 14 residues long. V lost 2 bases and J lost 2; bases outside the gene matches: 0.